These T cell receptor beta chains were read from a single sample in a study of vaccination and CD4 T cells after COVID-19. TCRdb re-analysed the PCR reads in MiXCR, keeping a single row per CDR3 protein. The sample yields roughly 23,000 distinct CDR3 sequences, about two fifths seen once. These receptors' antigens are unknown. This specimen consisted of CD4+ T cells from blood, cultured in vitro, obtained about 7 months after SARS-CoV-2 vaccination. The receptors were sampled from a human donor who had recovered from COVID-19. Each CDR3 is given with its conserved first and last residue. The order of the fields is J gene, D gene, V gene, clone size, CDR3 DNA, CDR3 protein. A D gene is named only where the DNA matches it firmly. A row's size may be missing; if present it is once, few, many or a size class.

J gene: TRBJ1-1
D gene: NA
V gene: TRBV7-9
clone size: NA
CDR3 DNA: TGTGCCAGCAGCTCGGCCGGGCCCTCGGCTGAAGCTTTCTTT
CDR3 protein: CASSSAGPSAEAFF

J gene: TRBJ2-5
D gene: NA
V gene: TRBV7-9
clone size: NA
CDR3 DNA: TGTGCCAGCAGCTTAGCGCGACTGCCGGAGACCCAGTACTTC
CDR3 protein: CASSLARLPETQYF

J gene: TRBJ2-7
D gene: NA
V gene: TRBV21-1
clone size: NA
CDR3 DNA: TGTGCCAGCAGCCCAAGGAAAGGGGTCGAAGGTTCCTACGAGCAGTACTTC
CDR3 protein: CASSPRKGVEGSYEQYF

J gene: TRBJ1-1
D gene: NA
V gene: TRBV4-2
clone size: NA
CDR3 DNA: TGTGCCAGCAGCCAAGTAACGGGGGGGACTGAAGCTTTCTTT
CDR3 protein: CASSQVTGGTEAFF

J gene: TRBJ2-7
D gene: NA
V gene: TRBV20-1
clone size: NA
CDR3 DNA: TGCAGTGCTAGAGCCCCGCGACAGATCCTGTACGAGCAGTACTTC
CDR3 protein: CSARAPRQILYEQYF

J gene: TRBJ1-5
D gene: NA
V gene: TRBV6-1
clone size: NA
CDR3 DNA: TGTGCCAGCATCCTGACGATGAGGGGCGGCTTTAATCAGCCCCAGCATTTT
CDR3 protein: CASILTMRGGFNQPQHF

J gene: TRBJ2-5
D gene: NA
V gene: TRBV20-1
clone size: NA
CDR3 DNA: TGCAGTGCTAGTAGAACCCAAGAGACCCAGTACTTC
CDR3 protein: CSASRTQETQYF

J gene: TRBJ1-1
D gene: NA
V gene: TRBV20-1
clone size: once
CDR3 DNA: TGCAGTGCTAGCGACAGGTTGGTCGGTACTAAAGCTTTCTTT
CDR3 protein: CSASDRLVGTKAFF

J gene: TRBJ2-5
D gene: NA
V gene: TRBV7-9
clone size: NA
CDR3 DNA: TGTGCCAGCAGCTTTGGCCCGGAGACCCAGTACTTC
CDR3 protein: CASSFGPETQYF

J gene: TRBJ2-4
D gene: NA
V gene: TRBV20-1
clone size: NA
CDR3 DNA: TGCAGTGCTAGAGTGCTCGCGGCGAACATTCAGTACTTC
CDR3 protein: CSARVLAANIQYF

J gene: TRBJ2-2
D gene: NA
V gene: TRBV6-2/TRBV6-3
clone size: NA
CDR3 DNA: TGTGCCAGTGGGGAGGCGCACACCGGGGAGCTGTTTTTT
CDR3 protein: CASGEAHTGELFF

J gene: TRBJ2-5
D gene: TRBD2
V gene: TRBV7-2
clone size: few
CDR3 DNA: TGTGCCAGCAGCCCGCAGACTAGCGGGAGTGGGGAGACCCAGTACTTC
CDR3 protein: CASSPQTSGSGETQYF

J gene: TRBJ2-5
D gene: NA
V gene: TRBV18
clone size: NA
CDR3 DNA: TGTGCCAGCTCACCCCGAGGGACATACGAAGAGACCCAGTACTTC
CDR3 protein: CASSPRGTYEETQYF

J gene: TRBJ2-7
D gene: NA
V gene: TRBV7-9
clone size: NA
CDR3 DNA: TGTGCCAGCAGCTTATCTCTAGCACACTACGAGCAGTACTTC
CDR3 protein: CASSLSLAHYEQYF

J gene: TRBJ1-5
D gene: TRBD1
V gene: TRBV20-1
clone size: NA
CDR3 DNA: TGCAGTGCGTGGGACAGGGGTAGTCAGCCCCAGCATTTT
CDR3 protein: CSAWDRGSQPQHF

J gene: TRBJ2-1
D gene: NA
V gene: TRBV5-4
clone size: NA
CDR3 DNA: TGTGCCAGCAGCCAAGCGGGCGTGACCTACAATGAGCAGTTCTTC
CDR3 protein: CASSQAGVTYNEQFF

J gene: TRBJ2-1
D gene: TRBD2
V gene: TRBV20-1
clone size: NA
CDR3 DNA: TGCAGCGCTACTTCTGCGGGAGGGTGGAATGAGCAGTTCTTC
CDR3 protein: CSATSAGGWNEQFF

J gene: TRBJ2-1
D gene: TRBD2
V gene: TRBV7-2
clone size: NA
CDR3 DNA: TGTGCCAGCAGCGAAGCGGGATTTTCCTACAATGAGCAGTTCTTC
CDR3 protein: CASSEAGFSYNEQFF

J gene: TRBJ2-7
D gene: NA
V gene: TRBV7-8
clone size: few
CDR3 DNA: TGTGCCAGCAGCTTAGCCCTAACTAGCACCGAGCAGTACTTC
CDR3 protein: CASSLALTSTEQYF

J gene: TRBJ2-1
D gene: TRBD2
V gene: TRBV27
clone size: few
CDR3 DNA: TGTGCCAGCAGTTCCTCGACTAGCCTCCTATACAATGAGCAGTTCTTC
CDR3 protein: CASSSSTSLLYNEQFF

J gene: TRBJ2-5
D gene: TRBD2
V gene: TRBV20-1
clone size: few
CDR3 DNA: TGCAGCTCCCATCCTAGCGGGGATCCTCAGGAGACCCAGTACTTC
CDR3 protein: CSSHPSGDPQETQYF

J gene: TRBJ2-5
D gene: NA
V gene: TRBV2
clone size: NA
CDR3 DNA: TGTGCCAGCAGTTCACTAGCTCAAGAGACCCAGTACTTC
CDR3 protein: CASSSLAQETQYF

J gene: TRBJ1-5
D gene: TRBD1
V gene: TRBV7-2
clone size: few
CDR3 DNA: TGTGCCAGCAGCTTAGAGGGGACAGGGTATCAGCCCCAGCATTTT
CDR3 protein: CASSLEGTGYQPQHF

J gene: TRBJ2-3
D gene: TRBD2
V gene: TRBV19
clone size: few
CDR3 DNA: TGTGCCAGTAGTATAATAGCGGGAGAGGCAGATACGCAGTATTTT
CDR3 protein: CASSIIAGEADTQYF

J gene: TRBJ2-1
D gene: NA
V gene: TRBV6-1
clone size: NA
CDR3 DNA: TGTGCCAGCAGTGTCCAGGGGATCTACAATGAGCAGTTCTTC
CDR3 protein: CASSVQGIYNEQFF

J gene: TRBJ1-1
D gene: NA
V gene: TRBV7-9
clone size: few
CDR3 DNA: TGTGCCAGCAGCTTAGGGCACCGCACTGAAGCTTTCTTT
CDR3 protein: CASSLGHRTEAFF

J gene: TRBJ2-7
D gene: TRBD1
V gene: TRBV15
clone size: NA
CDR3 DNA: TGTGCCACCAGCAGAGATGACAGGGGGGACGAGCAGTACTTC
CDR3 protein: CATSRDDRGDEQYF

J gene: TRBJ2-1
D gene: TRBD2
V gene: TRBV7-9
clone size: NA
CDR3 DNA: TGTGCCAGCAGCCCCGCGGGCGGGAGGGCTAACAATGAGCAGTTCTTC
CDR3 protein: CASSPAGGRANNEQFF

J gene: TRBJ2-3
D gene: TRBD1
V gene: TRBV20-1
clone size: NA
CDR3 DNA: TGCAGTGCTTCCGACAGGGTCGGGACAGATACGCAGTATTTT
CDR3 protein: CSASDRVGTDTQYF